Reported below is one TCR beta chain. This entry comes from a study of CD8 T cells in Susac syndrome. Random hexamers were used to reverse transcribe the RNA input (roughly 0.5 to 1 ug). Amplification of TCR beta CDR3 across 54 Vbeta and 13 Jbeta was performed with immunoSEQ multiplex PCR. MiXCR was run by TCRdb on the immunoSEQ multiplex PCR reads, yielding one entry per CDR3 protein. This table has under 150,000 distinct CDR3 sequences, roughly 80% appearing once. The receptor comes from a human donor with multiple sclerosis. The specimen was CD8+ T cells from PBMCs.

CDR3 coding DNA: TGTGCCAGCAGCTTGGTCCCAGGGGGGGAGTACTATGGCTACACCTTC. Translation gives CASSLVPGGEYYGYTF. V gene TRBV5-5 combines with J gene TRBJ1-2; TRBD1 aligns across 7 bases. CDR1 is SGHKS, CDR2 YYEKEE, per germline (reference sequence). CDR3 length: 16 residues. V shed 0 bases and J 3 bases; nucleotides not matched to a gene: 8.